One and the same sample provided the 18 T cell receptor beta chains below, sequenced in a study of T cells in Graves' hyperthyroidism and ophthalmopathy. Regions amplified from RNA transcripts were the TCR beta CDR3 regions. HTBI primers were employed in a first-round RT-PCR of the TCR CDR3. TCRdb called the multiplex PCR reads again in MiXCR, with one record for every CDR3 protein. This sample carries around 570,000 distinct CDR3 sequences, roughly 21% of them seen once, and the ten largest clones take roughly 44%. Sample: blood. These receptors were collected from a man aged 35-49 years with Graves' ophthalmopathy.

The J gene is TRBJ2-1, the V gene TRBV3-1, with D maybe TRBD2 (6 bases). Per the germline V gene, CDR1 is LGHDT and CDR2 is YNNKEL (reference sequence). The V and J ends lost 5 bases and 0 bases respectively, with 17 bases between them. The CDR3 totals 17 residues. The CDR3 sequence is CASSGRLGESSYNEQFF. DNA for the CDR3: TGTGCCAGCAGCGGCCGACTAGGGGAGAGCTCCTACAATGAGCAGTTCTTC.

As for this clonotype: The junction departs from germline at one end; a sequencing error may be responsible. The chain uses TRBV11-3 and TRBJ2-1, with a possible D match to TRBD1 (7 bases). The CDR3 has 13 residues. Germline values: CDR1 SGHNT, CDR2 YENEEA. In nucleotides, the CDR3 is TGTGCCAGCAGCTTACAGGGGGGCAATGAGCAGTCCTTC. Translation gives CASSLQGGNEQSF.

The chain joins TRBV4-1 to TRBJ1-4; unclear D gene. The V gene's germline CDR1 is MGHRA and CDR2 YSYEKL. Between the trimmed V and J ends, which lost 4 bases and 0 bases, there was a span of 9 bases. The CDR3 loop spans 15 amino acids. CDR3 region: CASSPPGTTNEKLFF. As DNA, the CDR3 is TGCGCCAGCAGCCCACCTGGAACAACTAATGAAAAACTGTTTTTT.

Turning to this clonotype: A much larger clone sits a single nucleotide away, making a read error possible. The V and J genes are TRBV7-3 and TRBJ1-1; unclear D gene. CDR3 length: 13 residues. The germline gives CDR1 SGHTA, CDR2 FQGTGA. Trimming took 3 bases from V and 0 from J, leaving 5 bases between them. The CDR3 loop is CASSFAMNTEAFF. The CDR3 DNA is TGTGCCAGCAGCTTCGCGATGAACACTGAAGCTTTCTTT.

This clonotype was detected many times. This sequence joins TRBV6-1 and TRBJ1-1; tentatively, D is TRBD1 (6 bases). The germline V and J ends were trimmed by 3 bases and 4 bases, with 12 bases remaining between them. This CDR3 contains 14 residues. CDR1 and CDR2 (germline): MNHNS, SASEGT. CDR3 nucleotides: TGTGCCAGCAGTGACAGGGGAAGGATCACTGAAGCTTTCTTT. Its translation: CASSDRGRITEAFF.

V and J are TRBV6-1 and TRBJ2-1; TRBD1 matches 8 bases. The J segment lost 8 bases and the V segment lost 5 bases, leaving 8 bases of the junction unmatched. The CDR3 has 14 amino acids. The germline V gene has CDR1 MNHNS and CDR2 SASEGT. The CDR3: CASSLRTGPYEQFF. The CDR3 DNA reads as TGTGCCAGCAGTTTACGGACAGGGCCCTATGAGCAGTTCTTC.

The J gene is TRBJ2-4, the V gene TRBV7-3; 7 nucleotides align to TRBD2. Germline assignment: CDR1 SGHTA and CDR2 FQGTGA. V lost 1 base and J lost 8; bases outside the gene matches: 2. The CDR3 consists of 13 residues. CDR3 protein: CASSLSRGDIQYF. The CDR3 DNA sequence: TGTGCCAGCAGCTTAAGTCGGGGGGACATTCAGTACTTC. The entire variable domain, with the rest obtained from reference TRBV7-3 and TRBJ2-4, is as follows: GAGVSQTPSNKVTEKGKYVELRCDPISGHTALYWYRQSLGQGPEFLIYFQGTGAADDSGLPNDRFFAVRPEGSVSTLKIQRTERGDSAVYLCASSLSRGDIQYFGAGTRLSVL.

This clonotype was observed at least ten times. The chain carries TRBV11-2 and TRBJ2-5; D perhaps matches TRBD1 (6 bases). Trimming stripped 6 bases from V and 0 bases from J, with 17 bases between. The CDR3 is 16 amino acids. Germline V lookup: CDR1 SGHAT, CDR2 FQNNGV. The CDR3 region is CASRSGQSGHQETQYF. The CDR3, as DNA: TGTGCCAGCAGATCTGGACAGAGCGGACACCAAGAGACCCAGTACTTC.

This clonotype was found many times. Written as DNA, the CDR3 is TGTGCCAGCTCACCCCGACAGGACACTGAAGCTTTCTTT. Its protein product is CASSPRQDTEAFF. This chain links TRBV18 with TRBJ1-1; tentative D call: TRBD1 (6 bases). This CDR3 has 13 residues. Germline CDR1 reads KGHSH; CDR2 reads LQKENI. V was cut by 3 bases and J by 3 bases, with 8 bases left in between.

The V gene is TRBV28, the J gene TRBJ2-7; 10 bases agree with TRBD2. The DNA end is a closer match to TRBJ2-1, so the J assignment may be wrong. Germline CDR1 MDHEN, CDR2 SYDVKM. There are 14 residues in the CDR3. The chain's CDR3 is CASRVLAGTYEQFF. CDR3 nucleotide sequence: TGTGCCAGCAGGGTACTAGCGGGAACCTACGAGCAGTTCTTC.

This clonotype was counted between two and nine times. The chain joins TRBV14 to TRBJ2-1; D is perhaps TRBD2 (6 bases). The CDR3 has 15 residues. V was cut by 5 bases and J by 7 bases, with 18 bases left in between. CDR1 is SGHDN and CDR2 is FVKESK in the germline V gene. CDR3 sequence (DNA): TGTGCCAGCAGCGTCGGGACTGGAGGGTGGAATGAGCAGTTCTTC. As protein: CASSVGTGGWNEQFF.

Only a few counts were recorded for this clonotype. This rearrangement joins TRBV3-1 to TRBJ2-2; D is perhaps TRBD2 (6 bases). The germline V gene has CDR1 LGHDT and CDR2 YNNKEL (reference sequence). The CDR3 runs to 14 residues. Trimming pared 5 bases from V and 6 bases from J, leaving 13 bases between. CDR3 sequence: CASSEGPGAGELFF. The CDR3, as DNA: TGTGCCAGCAGCGAGGGGCCGGGAGCCGGGGAGCTGTTTTTT.

This clonotype was recorded many times. The CDR3 DNA is TGTGCCAGCAGCCGGATAGGGTCCAATGAGCAGTTCTTC. As protein: CASSRIGSNEQFF. The rearrangement joins TRBV3-1 to TRBJ2-1; D call uncertain. Per the germline V gene, CDR1 is LGHDT and CDR2 is YNNKEL (reference sequence). V was trimmed by 4 bases and J by 6 bases, leaving 10 bases between them. The CDR3 spans 13 residues.

The genes are TRBV5-1 and TRBJ2-1; D perhaps matches TRBD1 (5 bases). CDR3 length: 12 amino acids. V lost 4 bases and J 8 bases, leaving 10 bases between the germline ends. CDR1 is SGHRS and CDR2 is YFSETQ in the germline V gene. In nucleotides, the CDR3 is TGCGCCAGCAGCGAGCAGGGTCATGAGCAGTTCTTC. Translating gives CASSEQGHEQFF.

In regard to this clonotype: A much larger clonotype is one base distant, so this may be a read error. This chain connects TRBV20-1 to TRBJ2-7; 11 bases are shared with TRBD1. Looked up from germline, CDR1 is DFQATT and CDR2 is SNEGSKA (reference sequence). The junction had 13 bases not matched to a gene; V was cut back by 8 bases and J by 7 bases. This CDR3 has 14 amino acids. This chain's CDR3 is CSPIPGQGVGEQYF. In DNA form, the CDR3 reads TGCAGTCCCATACCGGGACAGGGGGTTGGGGAGCAGTACTTC.

This clonotype occurred many times. The chain is built from TRBV2 and TRBJ2-3; 8 bases line up with TRBD1. This CDR3 region has 14 residues. Unmatched junction bases numbered 8, after V lost 6 bases and J lost 6 bases. Germline V gives CDR1 SNHLY, CDR2 FYNNEI. The CDR3 DNA sequence: TGTGCCAGCAGCTACGGACAGGGCAGGGATACGCAGTATTTT. Translated: CASSYGQGRDTQYF. The full variable domain, completed using reference TRBV2 and TRBJ2-3, is EPEVTQTPSHQVTQMGQEVILRCVPISNHLYFYWYRQILGQKVEFLVSFYNNEISEKSEIFDDQFSVERPDGSNFTLKIRSTKLEDSAMYFCASSYGQGRDTQYFGPGTRLTVL.

The CDR3 loop is CASSPGGAGYYEQYF. CDR3 DNA: TGTGCCAGCAGTCCCGGCGGAGCGGGATACTACGAGCAGTACTTC. V and J are TRBV28 and TRBJ2-7, with 7 bases lining up with TRBD2. The CDR3 runs 15 residues. In germline, CDR1 is MDHEN, CDR2 SYDVKM. V shed 5 bases and J 3 bases; nucleotides not matched to a gene: 10.

This clonotype appeared many times. The chain has TRBV2 and TRBJ1-5, with D tentatively TRBD1 (6 bases). This CDR3 region has 14 residues. The germline V gene has CDR1 SNHLY and CDR2 FYNNEI. Trimming removed 2 bases from V and 4 bases from J, with 9 bases in between. The CDR3: CASSEQGFNQPQHF. CDR3 bases: TGTGCCAGCAGTGAACAGGGGTTTAATCAGCCCCAGCATTTT.